This TCR beta chain was found in a study of T cells in localized non-small cell lung cancer. The study, taken as a whole, reports: Higher T cell density in the blood was associated with longer overall survival, whereas higher adjacent-lung clonality associated with shorter survival. The highest T cell clonality was in uninvolved adjacent lung, above tumor. Sequencing involved a lone tumor region, leaving heterogeneity possible.

The data were produced by immunoSEQ multiplex PCR, yet TCRdb's version contains in-frame clones alone and is incomplete. Of about 26,000 clones listed, 85% to 95% are singletons. Concerning this clone itself: Its antigen is currently unknown.

This receptor was obtained from a female donor older than 55 with stage II squamous cell lung carcinoma. The source was peripheral blood, collected before any cancer treatment.

The CDR3 is CASRVPGKRDTQYF. The CDR3 nucleotides read TGCGCCAGCAGAGTCCCGGGGAAAAGGGATACGCAGTATTTT. The chain is built from TRBV5-1 and TRBJ2-3; the D gene is possibly TRBD2 (5 bases). Deletions cut 5 bases from V and 6 bases from J, with 16 bases between. Germline assignment: CDR1 SGHRS and CDR2 YFSETQ. The CDR3 covers 14 residues.